This is a list of T cell receptor beta chains from one sample in a study of control samples from healthy donors and cancer patients. Profiled with immunoSEQ multiplex PCR; TCRdb holds only in-frame clones, not every one. The table has around 130,000 clones, over 85% seen once. Sequencing used PBMCs. Receptors were obtained from a man aged 50-59 years with head and neck cancer. The CDR3 runs from the conserved cysteine through the conserved F or W. The D gene is left open where the match is weak. Only some rows state a clone size, as once, few, many or a class for expanded clones.

-	TRBV30	-	TRBJ1-1	CAWSVMGPDTEAFF	TGTGCCTGGAGTGTAATGGGGCCCGACACTGAAGCTTTCTTT
-	TRBV5-5	-	TRBJ1-2	CASSLDRNYGYTF	TGTGCCAGCAGCTTGGACAGAAACTATGGCTACACCTTC
TRBD1	TRBV30	-	TRBJ1-2	CAWSWTGRDYGYTF	TGTGCCTGGAGCTGGACAGGGCGGGACTATGGCTACACCTTC
-	TRBV5-1	once	TRBJ2-3	CASSPTSTSTDTQYF	TGCGCCAGCAGCCCTACTAGCACTAGCACAGATACGCAGTATTTT
TRBD2	TRBV9	-	TRBJ2-7	CASSVDFGLAGIYEQYF	TGTGCCAGCAGCGTAGATTTTGGGCTAGCGGGAATCTACGAGCAGTACTTC
-	TRBV14	-	TRBJ1-1	CASSKGRQSLNTEAFF	TGTGCCAGCAGTAAAGGACGACAGAGTTTGAACACTGAAGCTTTCTTT
-	TRBV5-1	-	TRBJ2-1	CASSLTGPWYNEQFF	TGCGCCAGCAGCTTGACCGGGCCATGGTACAATGAGCAGTTCTTC
-	TRBV12-3/TRBV12-4	-	TRBJ2-2	CASSWRAGELFF	TGTGCCAGCAGTTGGCGGGCCGGGGAGCTGTTTTTT
TRBD1	TRBV5-1	once	TRBJ2-7	CASSNLPTGGYEQYF	TGCGCCAGCAGCAACCTCCCGACAGGGGGGTACGAGCAGTACTTC
-	TRBV12-5	-	TRBJ1-2	CASGLFPNEGGGYTF	TGTGCTAGTGGTTTGTTCCCAAACGAGGGGGGTGGCTACACCTTC
-	TRBV27	-	TRBJ2-1	CASSFSGEPYNEQFF	TGTGCCAGCAGTTTTTCAGGGGAACCCTACAATGAGCAGTTCTTC
TRBD2	TRBV6-5	-	TRBJ2-1	CASSQREGLHEQFF	TGTGCCAGCAGTCAGCGGGAGGGCCTACATGAGCAGTTCTTC
-	TRBV5-1	-	TRBJ2-2	CASSMTGNTGELFF	TGCGCCAGCAGCATGACAGGGAACACCGGGGAGCTGTTTTTT
TRBD1	TRBV28	-	TRBJ1-2	CASSPWTGGTNYGYTF	TGTGCCAGCAGTCCCTGGACAGGGGGAACTAACTATGGCTACACCTTC
-	TRBV11-1	few	TRBJ1-2	CASSPSRGGPSGGYTF	TGTGCCAGCAGCCCCTCGAGGGGGGGGCCCTCCGGTGGCTACACCTTC
TRBD1	TRBV9	few	TRBJ1-4	CASRPGTGAEKLFF	TGTGCCAGCAGGCCGGGGACAGGGGCGGAAAAACTGTTTTTT
-	TRBV6-4	-	TRBJ1-5	CASRPPWDDGSNQPQHF	TGTGCCAGCAGACCCCCCTGGGACGACGGGAGCAATCAGCCCCAGCATTTT
TRBD1	TRBV30	-	TRBJ1-5	CAWSVQGGDQPQHF	TGTGCCTGGAGTGTACAAGGGGGCGATCAGCCCCAGCATTTT
TRBD1	TRBV18	-	TRBJ1-1	CASSPAASRTGGEAFF	TGTGCCAGCTCACCAGCCGCCTCACGTACAGGGGGAGAAGCTTTCTTT
-	TRBV2	once	TRBJ2-7	CASSEAPPTFSYEQYF	TGTGCCAGCAGTGAAGCGCCGCCGACCTTTTCCTACGAGCAGTACTTC
-	TRBV6-5	-	TRBJ2-1	CASSYEVRGPYNEQFF	TGTGCCAGCAGTTATGAGGTTCGGGGGCCTTACAATGAGCAGTTCTTC
TRBD2	TRBV7-9	-	TRBJ2-7	CASSFPPGLAVHEQYF	TGTGCCAGCAGCTTTCCTCCGGGACTAGCAGTCCACGAGCAGTACTTC
TRBD1	TRBV27	-	TRBJ2-6	CASSSTGGGANVLTF	TGTGCCAGCAGTTCTACAGGGGGAGGGGCCAACGTCCTGACTTTC
TRBD2	TRBV11-2	-	TRBJ2-7	CASSPTSGVYEQYF	TGTGCCAGCAGCCCGACTAGCGGGGTCTACGAGCAGTACTTC
TRBD2	TRBV5-1	-	TRBJ2-2	CASSYGLAGSWDQSTGELFF	TGCGCCAGCAGCTATGGACTAGCGGGATCGTGGGACCAGAGCACCGGGGAGCTGTTTTTT
-	TRBV6-5	-	TRBJ2-5	CASSYSVRMQETQYF	TGTGCCAGCAGTTACTCTGTGAGGATGCAAGAGACCCAGTACTTC
-	TRBV7-6	-	TRBJ2-1	CASSSLWGLSSYNEQFF	TGTGCCAGCAGCTCCCTCTGGGGGCTGAGCTCCTACAATGAGCAGTTCTTC
TRBD2	TRBV5-1	once	TRBJ2-3	CASSLLAGEGADTQYF	TGCGCCAGCAGCTTATTAGCGGGGGAAGGGGCAGATACGCAGTATTTT
TRBD2	TRBV3-1/TRBV3-2	-	TRBJ2-1	CASSQERALAGAIDEQFF	TGTGCCAGCAGCCAAGAAAGGGCCCTAGCGGGAGCGATTGATGAGCAGTTCTTC